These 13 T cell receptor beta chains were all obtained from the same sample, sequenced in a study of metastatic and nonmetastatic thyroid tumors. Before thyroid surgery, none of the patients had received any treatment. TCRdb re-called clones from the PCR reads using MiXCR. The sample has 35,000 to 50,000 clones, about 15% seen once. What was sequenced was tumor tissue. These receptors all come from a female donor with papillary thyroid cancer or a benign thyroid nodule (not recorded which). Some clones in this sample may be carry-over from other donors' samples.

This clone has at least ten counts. The CDR3 spells CASRRRDEAFF. The CDR3, as DNA: TGTGCCAGCCGCCGACGGGATGAAGCTTTCTTT. The V call is TRBV27, the J call TRBJ1-1, with D unclear. This CDR3 has 11 residues. The V gene's germline CDR1 is MNHEY and CDR2 SMNVEV (reference sequence). V dropped 8 bases and J dropped 7 bases, with 11 bases sitting between them.

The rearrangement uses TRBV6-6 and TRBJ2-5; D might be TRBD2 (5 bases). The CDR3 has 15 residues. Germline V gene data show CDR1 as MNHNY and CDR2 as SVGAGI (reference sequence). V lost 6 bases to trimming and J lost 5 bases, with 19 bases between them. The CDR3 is CASSLLGNSWETQYF. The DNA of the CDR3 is TGTGCCAGCAGCTTACTAGGGAATAGTTGGGAGACCCAGTACTTC.

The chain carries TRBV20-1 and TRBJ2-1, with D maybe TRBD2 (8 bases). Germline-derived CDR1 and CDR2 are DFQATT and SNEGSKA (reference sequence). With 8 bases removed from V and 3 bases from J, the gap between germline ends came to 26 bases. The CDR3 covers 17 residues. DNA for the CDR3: TGCAGTAGTAGCGGGACAGTATTATGCGGGGACTACAATGAGCAGTTCTTC. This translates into CSSSGTVLCGDYNEQFF.

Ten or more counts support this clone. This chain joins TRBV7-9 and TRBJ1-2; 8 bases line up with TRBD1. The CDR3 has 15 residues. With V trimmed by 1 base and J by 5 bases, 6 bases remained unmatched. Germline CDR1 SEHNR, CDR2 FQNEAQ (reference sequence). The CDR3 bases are TGTGCCAGCAGCTTAGGCGGGACAGGCCGGTATGGCTACACCTTC. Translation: CASSLGGTGRYGYTF. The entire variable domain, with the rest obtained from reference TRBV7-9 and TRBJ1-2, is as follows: DTGVSQNPRHKITKRGQNVTFRCDPISEHNRLYWYRQTLGQGPEFLTYFQNEAQLEKSRLLSDRFSAERPKGSFSTLEIQRTEQGDSAMYLCASSLGGTGRYGYTFGSGTRLTVV.

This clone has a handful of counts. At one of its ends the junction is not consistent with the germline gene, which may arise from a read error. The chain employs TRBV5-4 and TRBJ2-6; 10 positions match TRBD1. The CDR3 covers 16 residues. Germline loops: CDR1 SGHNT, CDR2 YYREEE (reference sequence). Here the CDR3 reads CASSLGTGAGVNVLTF. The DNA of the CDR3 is TGCGCCAGCAGCTTGGGGACAGGGGCTGGGGTCAACGTCCTGACTTTC.

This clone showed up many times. DNA of the CDR3: TGTGCCAGCAGCCCTCTATTGGGGGCGGGCTACGAGCAGTACTTC. The encoded protein is CASSPLLGAGYEQYF. V is TRBV14 and J is TRBJ2-7; maybe TRBD1 (6 bases). Germline CDR1 and CDR2: SGHDN and FVKESK. Trimming took off 4 bases at V and 3 bases at J, with 16 bases between the two ends. The CDR3 sequence is 15 residues long.

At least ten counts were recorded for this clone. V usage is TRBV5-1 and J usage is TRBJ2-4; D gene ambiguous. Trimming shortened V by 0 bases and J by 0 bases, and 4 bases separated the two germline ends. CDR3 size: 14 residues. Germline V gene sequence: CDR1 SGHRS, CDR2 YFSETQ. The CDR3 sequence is CASSLDAAKNIQYF. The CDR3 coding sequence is TGCGCCAGCAGCTTGGACGCAGCCAAAAACATTCAGTACTTC.

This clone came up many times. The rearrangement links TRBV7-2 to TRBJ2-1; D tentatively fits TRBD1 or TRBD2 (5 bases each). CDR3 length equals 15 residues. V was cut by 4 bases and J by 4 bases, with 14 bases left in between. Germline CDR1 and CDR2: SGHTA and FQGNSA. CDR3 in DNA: TGTGCCAGCAGCTCAGGTGGGGGAACTTACAATGAGCAGTTCTTC. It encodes CASSSGGGTYNEQFF.

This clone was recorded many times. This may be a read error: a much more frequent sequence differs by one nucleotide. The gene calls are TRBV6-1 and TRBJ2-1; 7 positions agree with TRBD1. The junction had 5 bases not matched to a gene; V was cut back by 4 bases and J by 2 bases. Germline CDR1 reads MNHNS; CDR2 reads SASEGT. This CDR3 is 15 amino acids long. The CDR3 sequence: CASSAWQGAYNEQFF. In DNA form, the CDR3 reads TGTGCCAGCAGTGCCTGGCAGGGGGCCTACAATGAGCAGTTCTTC.

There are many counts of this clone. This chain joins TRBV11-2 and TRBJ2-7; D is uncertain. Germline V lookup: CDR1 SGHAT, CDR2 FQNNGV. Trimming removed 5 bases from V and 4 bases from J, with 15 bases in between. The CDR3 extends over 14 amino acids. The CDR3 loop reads CASSLRAGLYEQYF. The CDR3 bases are TGTGCCAGCAGCCTCCGAGCCGGTTTGTACGAGCAGTACTTC.

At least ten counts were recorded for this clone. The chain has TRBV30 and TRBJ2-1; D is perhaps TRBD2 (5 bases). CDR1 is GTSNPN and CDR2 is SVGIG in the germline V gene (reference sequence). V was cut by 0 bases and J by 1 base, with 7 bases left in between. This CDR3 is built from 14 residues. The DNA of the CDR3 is TGTGCCTGGAGTGTCCCGGGGTCCTACAATGAGCAGTTCTTC. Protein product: CAWSVPGSYNEQFF.

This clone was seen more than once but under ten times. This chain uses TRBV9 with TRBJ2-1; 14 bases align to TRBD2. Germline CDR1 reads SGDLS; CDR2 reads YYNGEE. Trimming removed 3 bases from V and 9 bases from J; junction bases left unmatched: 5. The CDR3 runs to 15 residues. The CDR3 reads CASSETSGRASEQFF. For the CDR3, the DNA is TGTGCCAGCAGCGAGACTAGCGGGAGGGCCTCTGAGCAGTTCTTC.

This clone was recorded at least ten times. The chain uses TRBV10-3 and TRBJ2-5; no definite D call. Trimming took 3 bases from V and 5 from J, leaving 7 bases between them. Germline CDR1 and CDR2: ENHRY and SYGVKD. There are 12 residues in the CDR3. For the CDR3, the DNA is TGTGCCATCAGTGACGTGTTGGAGACCCAGTACTTC. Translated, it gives CAISDVLETQYF.